Each of the 5 T cell receptor beta chains below was sequenced from the same sample in a study of cytomegalovirus exposure and HLA in healthy donors. PCR primers comprised 60 Vbeta and 13 Jbeta primers. The protocol was immunoSEQ multiplex PCR, while the TCRdb copy is restricted to in-frame clones and leaves out a portion. The table includes around 190,000 clones, more than 65% detected once. Material: PBMCs. The receptors shown here come from a girl aged 2-9 years in good health and CMV-seropositive.

The chain joins TRBV7-8 to TRBJ1-6; D perhaps matches TRBD1 (6 bases). Deletions cut 4 bases from V and 7 bases from J, with 14 bases between. In germline, CDR1 is SGHVS, CDR2 FQNEAQ. CDR3 length equals 15 residues. The CDR3 DNA sequence: TGTGCCAGCAGCTCGGACAGCTTGGACAATTCACCCCTCCACTTT. This sequence encodes CASSSDSLDNSPLHF.

The V call is TRBV5-6, the J call TRBJ1-4; D not resolved. CDR1 is SGHDT, CDR2 YYEEEE, per germline. The CDR3 extends over 11 amino acids. Trimming took 4 bases from V and 5 from J, leaving 3 bases between them. The CDR3: CASSRNEKLFF. The CDR3, as DNA: TGTGCCAGCAGCCGGAATGAAAAACTGTTTTTT. The entire variable domain, with the rest obtained from reference TRBV5-6 and TRBJ1-4, is as follows: DAGVTQSPTHLIKTRGQQVTLRCSPKSGHDTVSWYQQALGQGPQFIFQYYEEEERQRGNFPDRFSGHQFPNYSSELNVNALLLGDSALYLCASSRNEKLFFGSGTQLSVL.

This chain uses TRBV7-3 with TRBJ2-2, with 9 bases lining up with TRBD2. CDR3 size: 16 residues. Germline CDR1 and CDR2: SGHTA and FQGTGA. Trimming at V came to 5 bases and at J to 4 bases, leaving 8 bases not matched to a gene. DNA for the CDR3: TGTGCCAGCAGCGCAAATCCTAGCGGGGCCACCGGGGAGCTGTTTTTT. Encoded protein: CASSANPSGATGELFF.

This chain's CDR3 is CAWSAARGSDTEAFF. In nucleotides, the CDR3 is TGTGCCTGGAGTGCGGCCAGGGGAAGTGACACTGAAGCTTTCTTT. The rearrangement links TRBV30 to TRBJ1-1, with D perhaps matching TRBD1 (6 bases). Trimming removed 1 base at V and 3 bases at J, with 15 bases between. The CDR3 has 15 residues. The germline V gene encodes CDR1 GTSNPN and CDR2 SVGIG (reference sequence).

The chain joins TRBV6-5 to TRBJ1-6, with 7 positions matching TRBD1. The CDR3 spans 15 residues. Germline CDR1 MNHEY, CDR2 SVGAGI. V shed 5 bases and J 4 bases; nucleotides not matched to a gene: 5. The CDR3 DNA sequence: TGTGCCAGCAGTCCAGGGGGGCGGTATAATTCACCCCTCCACTTT. The encoded protein is CASSPGGRYNSPLHF.